A single sample gave rise to the 23 T cell receptor beta chains below, sequenced in a study of blood T cells in healthy people across ages. Combining a sample-barcoded 5' primer with a J-beta primer mix, a second PCR ran for roughly 6 to 11 cycles. TCRdb re-called the 5' RACE reads with MiXCR, one entry per CDR3 protein. The profile shows about 1.5 million distinct CDR3 sequences, 35% to 45% of them singletons. The sequenced material came from blood. Source of these receptors: a woman younger than 35 in good health.

This clonotype was seen more than once but under ten times. CDR3 sequence reads: CASSLAGQGITPLHF. The CDR3 DNA reads as TGTGCCAGCAGCCTAGCGGGACAGGGGATTACACCCCTCCACTTT. The rearrangement uses TRBV6-2 or TRBV6-3 and TRBJ1-6; 10 bases are a match to TRBD1. V trimming: 6 bases; J trimming: 11 bases; junction bases outside the gene matches: 10. CDR1 MNHEY and CDR2 SVGEGT come from the germline V gene. The CDR3 has 15 amino acids.

The chain recombines TRBV6-6 with TRBJ2-1, with 7 bases that match TRBD2. CDR1 MNHNY and CDR2 SVGAGI come from the germline V gene (reference sequence). With V trimmed by 7 bases and J by 5 bases, 11 bases remained unmatched. The CDR3 totals 15 residues. CDR3 nucleotides: TGTGCCAGCACTCCCTGGGCGGGGGAGAACAATGAGCAGTTCTTC. Amino acid sequence: CASTPWAGENNEQFF.

The CDR3 DNA reads as TGTGCCAGCAGCTTTTCCGGGGGGCATGATGGCTACACCTTC. This gives the protein CASSFSGGHDGYTF. V and J are TRBV7-9 and TRBJ1-2, with D possibly matching TRBD1 (6 bases). The CDR3 extends over 14 amino acids. V was clipped by 3 bases and J by 6 bases, with 14 bases between them. Germline CDR1 and CDR2: SEHNR and FQNEAQ (reference sequence).

This clonotype occurred once. The J gene is TRBJ2-1, the V gene TRBV18; TRBD1 matches 8 bases. This CDR3 has 17 residues. From germline, CDR1 is KGHSH and CDR2 LQKENI. V lost 1 base and J lost 0; bases outside the gene matches: 5. DNA of the CDR3: TGTGCCAGCTCACCACGGACAGGGAAAAGCTCCTACAATGAGCAGTTCTTC. This sequence encodes CASSPRTGKSSYNEQFF.

This clonotype was seen only a few times. The chain combines TRBV6-2 or TRBV6-3 with TRBJ2-7; D possibly uses TRBD1 or TRBD2 (5 bases each). This CDR3 contains 15 residues. The germline V and J ends were trimmed by 6 bases and 1 base, with 16 bases remaining between them. Germline CDR1 MNHEY, CDR2 SVGEGT. CDR3 nucleotide sequence: TGTGCCAGCAGAAAATGGGGGAGCTTGTCCTACGAGCAGTACTTC. Translating it yields CASRKWGSLSYEQYF.

This sequence joins TRBV12-3 or TRBV12-4 and TRBJ2-7; TRBD1 matches 9 bases. The V segment lost 7 bases and the J segment 6 bases; nucleotides outside the gene matches: 7. There are 13 residues in the CDR3. The CDR3 DNA reads as TGTGCCAGCACCCTGAGGACAGGGGTCGAGCAGTACTTC. This encodes CASTLRTGVEQYF.

This clonotype was detected only a few times. The CDR3 bases are TGTGCCAGCAGCTCGCCCGATGGCTACAATGAGCAGTTCTTC. Translation: CASSSPDGYNEQFF. The V call is TRBV11-3, the J call TRBJ2-1; D unclear. CDR3 size: 14 residues. V was clipped by 4 bases and J by 3 bases, with 10 bases between them. Germline-derived CDR1 and CDR2 are SGHNT and YENEEA. The full variable domain, rest sourced from reference TRBV11-3 and TRBJ2-1, is EAGVVQSPRYKIIEKKQPVAFWCNPISGHNTLYWYLQNLGQGPELLIRYENEEAVDDSQLPKDRFSAERLKGVDSTLKIQPAELGDSAVYLCASSSPDGYNEQFFGPGTRLTVL.

This clonotype came up many times. This sequence joins TRBV4-3 and TRBJ2-7; D is perhaps TRBD1 (6 bases). The CDR3 is made up of 14 amino acids. Trimming cost V 3 bases and J 5 bases, with 14 bases left between them. The germline gives CDR1 LGHNA, CDR2 YSLEER. CDR3 loop: CASSHQGLQNEQYF. In nucleotides, the CDR3 is TGCGCCAGCAGCCATCAGGGGCTTCAAAACGAGCAGTACTTC.

This rearrangement joins TRBV11-3 to TRBJ2-5; tentatively, D is TRBD1 (5 bases). The CDR3 spans 13 residues. V lost 3 bases and J lost 11, with 16 bases in between. Germline CDR1 reads SGHNT; CDR2 reads YENEEA. This chain's CDR3 is CASSLQGVQEQYF. The CDR3 bases are TGTGCCAGCAGCTTGCAGGGTGTGCAAGAGCAGTACTTC.

This clonotype was seen a few times. The rearrangement joins TRBV5-1 to TRBJ1-6; D gene uncertain. V was trimmed by 6 bases and J by 7 bases, leaving 14 bases between them. The CDR3 has 14 residues. Germline values: CDR1 SGHRS, CDR2 YFSETQ. The CDR3 sequence is CASTLDKSNSPLHF. The CDR3 nucleotides read TGCGCCAGCACCCTCGACAAAAGCAATTCACCCCTCCACTTT. The full variable domain, rest sourced from reference TRBV5-1 and TRBJ1-6, is KAGVTQTPRYLIKTRGQQVTLSCSPISGHRSVSWYQQTPGQGLQFLFEYFSETQRNKGNFPGRFSGRQFSNSRSEMNVSTLELGDSALYLCASTLDKSNSPLHFGNGTRLTVT.

This clonotype occurred many times. The rearrangement joins TRBV3-1 to TRBJ2-1; D unclear. The CDR3 totals 15 residues. Germline CDR1 reads LGHDT; CDR2 reads YNNKEL (reference sequence). Deletions cut 1 base from V and 7 bases from J, with 14 bases between. The CDR3 sequence: CASSQGTALGNEQFF. CDR3 DNA: TGTGCCAGCAGCCAAGGCACGGCGTTGGGGAATGAGCAGTTCTTC.

The chain is built from TRBV20-1 and TRBJ1-1, with 10 positions matching TRBD1. Germline V CDR1 and CDR2: DFQATT, SNEGSKA (reference sequence). This CDR3 has 15 amino acids. V shed 2 bases and J 4 bases; nucleotides not matched to a gene: 7. This CDR3 reads CSARLPGQGITEAFF. For the CDR3, the DNA is TGCAGTGCTAGACTACCGGGACAGGGGATCACTGAAGCTTTCTTT.

The chain links TRBV7-2 to TRBJ2-1, with unresolved D. The V gene's germline CDR1 is SGHTA and CDR2 FQGNSA. V was cut by 1 base and J by 5 bases, with 6 bases left in between. The CDR3 is made up of 13 amino acids. The CDR3 reads CASSLVWDNEQFF. The CDR3 region has the DNA TGTGCCAGCAGCTTAGTTTGGGACAATGAGCAGTTCTTC.

CDR3 coding DNA: TGTGCCAGCAGTTCGTGGGGCTCGGATGAAGCTTTCTTT. Protein sequence: CASSSWGSDEAFF. The chain links TRBV6-5 to TRBJ1-1, with D tentatively TRBD1 (5 bases). Germline CDR1 reads MNHEY; CDR2 reads SVGAGI. Trimming pared 4 bases from V and 7 bases from J, leaving 13 bases between. CDR3 length equals 13 residues.

As regards this clonotype: A junction boundary mismatches the germline segment, possibly from a read error. The chain links TRBV7-9 to TRBJ2-7, with a weak D call TRBD2 (6 bases). The J call is uncertain, as TRBJ2-5 better fits the DNA end. Germline V gene sequence: CDR1 SEHNR, CDR2 FQNEAQ (reference sequence). CDR3 length: 15 residues. CDR3 loop: CANSRRLKEGETQYF. CDR3 DNA: TGTGCCAACAGCCGTCGGCTCAAGGAGGGAGAGACCCAGTACTTC.

This rearrangement joins TRBV5-5 to TRBJ2-5; 9 bases map to TRBD1. CDR3 length equals 15 residues. The germline gives CDR1 SGHKS, CDR2 YYEKEE (reference sequence). The trim removed 2 bases at V and 11 bases at J, leaving 13 bases unmatched. Here the CDR3 reads CASSFGTGWNNEQYF. DNA for the CDR3: TGTGCCAGCAGCTTCGGGACAGGGTGGAATAATGAGCAGTACTTC. Variable domain in full (rest from reference TRBV5-5 and TRBJ2-5): DAGVTQSPTHLIKTRGQQVTLRCSPISGHKSVSWYQQVLGQGPQFIFQYYEKEERGRGNFPDRFSARQFPNYSSELNVNALLLGDSALYLCASSFGTGWNNEQYFGPGTRLLVL.

This clonotype was detected only a few times. The rearrangement uses TRBV5-1 and TRBJ2-7, with D hard to call. Trimming took off 0 bases at V and 2 bases at J, with 9 bases between the two ends. This CDR3 spans 14 amino acids. The germline gives CDR1 SGHRS, CDR2 YFSETQ. CDR3: CASSLDAVAYEQYF. In nucleotides, the CDR3 is TGCGCCAGCAGCTTGGACGCAGTAGCCTACGAGCAGTACTTC.

This clonotype was seen only a few times. This chain joins TRBV12-3 or TRBV12-4 and TRBJ1-4; tentative D call: TRBD1 (5 bases). The length of the CDR3 is 16 residues. Trimming shortened V by 8 bases and J by 7 bases, and 23 bases separated the two germline ends. This CDR3 is CASSSSFSWGGEKLFF. The CDR3 region has the DNA TGTGCCAGCTCCAGCAGTTTTAGTTGGGGGGGTGAAAAACTGTTTTTT.

Only a few counts were recorded for this clonotype. The chain employs TRBV9 and TRBJ2-1; no definite D call. Trimming pared 4 bases from V and 10 bases from J, leaving 12 bases between. The CDR3 totals 12 residues. Germline V gene data show CDR1 as SGDLS and CDR2 as YYNGEE. CDR3 region: CASSTTTTEQFF. The CDR3 DNA is TGTGCCAGCAGCACCACGACAACCGAGCAGTTCTTC.

The chain recombines TRBV10-3 with TRBJ2-3; D may be TRBD1 (6 bases). Germline CDR1 reads ENHRY; CDR2 reads SYGVKD. This CDR3 is 14 amino acids long. The V and J ends lost 4 bases and 2 bases respectively, with 10 bases between them. The CDR3 loop is CAISAQGITDTQYF. In nucleotides, the CDR3 is TGTGCCATCAGTGCTCAGGGGATCACAGATACGCAGTATTTT.

The V call is TRBV10-2, the J call TRBJ1-2, with D possibly matching TRBD1 (5 bases). The CDR3 extends over 14 amino acids. Germline-derived CDR1 and CDR2 are WSHSY and SAAADI. V was clipped by 8 bases and J by 4 bases, with 17 bases between them. CDR3 nucleotides: TGCGCCAGCGGCTTGGGGGGGGTAGGCTATGGCTACACCTTC. It translates to CASGLGGVGYGYTF.

This rearrangement joins TRBV5-1 to TRBJ2-7; a weak D match, TRBD1 (6 bases). Trimming pared 0 bases from V and 7 bases from J, leaving 17 bases between. Looked up from germline, CDR1 is SGHRS and CDR2 is YFSETQ. The CDR3 is 15 amino acids. The CDR3 DNA follows: TGCGCCAGCAGCTTGGACAGGGAAACCTACAATGAGCAGTACTTC. It encodes CASSLDRETYNEQYF.

Only a few counts were recorded for this clonotype. V usage is TRBV9 and J usage is TRBJ2-3; no clear D. V was clipped by 1 base and J by 2 bases, with 8 bases between them. CDR1 and CDR2 (germline): SGDLS, YYNGEE. This CDR3 contains 14 residues. Here the CDR3 reads CASSVTSTTDTQYF. The CDR3 region has the DNA TGTGCCAGCAGCGTAACCAGCACCACAGATACGCAGTATTTT.